The 26 T cell receptor beta chains reported below all come from one sample, sequenced in a study of CD8 T cells in ankylosing spondylitis. TCRdb recomputed calls from the 5' RACE reads with MiXCR, one row per CDR3 protein. The sample has 380,000 or so distinct CDR3 sequences, approximately 22% seen once. The sequenced sample consisted of blood, either unsorted or a sorted T cell fraction (not recorded which). All receptors come from a male donor with ankylosing spondylitis or in good health (not recorded which).

V and J are TRBV11-2 and TRBJ2-5; D not certain. Germline-derived CDR1 and CDR2 are SGHAT and FQNNGV. The V gene lost 1 base and the J gene lost 4 bases, with 10 bases spanning the gap. CDR3 length equals 14 residues. The CDR3: CASSLVGVRETQYF. The CDR3 DNA is TGTGCCAGCAGCTTAGTTGGGGTTCGAGAGACCCAGTACTTC.

The chain links TRBV11-2 to TRBJ2-7; D may match TRBD1 or TRBD2 (5 bases each). V lost 0 bases to trimming and J lost 6 bases, with 15 bases between them. The CDR3 is 15 amino acids. CDR1 and CDR2 (germline): SGHAT, FQNNGV. The CDR3 here is CASSLDVWPGTEQYF. The CDR3 DNA reads as TGTGCCAGCAGCTTAGATGTTTGGCCCGGGACCGAGCAGTACTTC. Together with reference TRBV11-2 and TRBJ2-7, the CDR3 gives the full variable domain: EAGVAQSPRYKIIEKRQSVAFWCNPISGHATLYWYQQILGQGPKLLIQFQNNGVVDDSQLPKDRFSAERLKGVDSTLKIQPAKLEDSAVYLCASSLDVWPGTEQYFGPGTRLTVT.

The genes are TRBV2 and TRBJ2-5; TRBD1 aligns across 9 bases. The CDR3 sequence is 16 residues long. The junction had 9 bases not matched to a gene; V was cut back by 3 bases and J by 4 bases. Germline V gene data show CDR1 as SNHLY and CDR2 as FYNNEI. The chain's CDR3 is CASSDLGQGFGETQYF. The CDR3 nucleotides are TGTGCCAGCAGTGATCTCGGACAGGGGTTTGGAGAGACCCAGTACTTC.

This clonotype has more than one count but fewer than ten. This rearrangement joins TRBV10-3 to TRBJ2-1; a possible D gene is TRBD1 (6 bases). Germline V gives CDR1 ENHRY, CDR2 SYGVKD. V was cut by 0 bases and J by 0 bases, with 15 bases left in between. The CDR3 is 18 residues long. CDR3 amino acids: CAISESIPDRSSYNEQFF. In DNA, the CDR3 is TGTGCCATCAGTGAGTCGATCCCCGACAGGAGCTCCTACAATGAGCAGTTCTTC.

The chain employs TRBV11-2 and TRBJ2-7; 10 bases fit TRBD1. Germline V CDR1 and CDR2: SGHAT, FQNNGV. The ends lost 1 base at V and 5 bases at J; junction bases unmatched: 5. The CDR3 length is 15 residues. DNA for the CDR3: TGTGCCAGCAGCTTAGGACAGGGGGCGAGAAACGAGCAGTACTTC. It translates to CASSLGQGARNEQYF.

The rearrangement uses TRBV12-3 or TRBV12-4 and TRBJ1-1, with D unclear. The CDR3 is 17 residues long. V was pared by 0 bases and J by 3 bases, with 17 bases between. In DNA, the CDR3 is TGTGCCAGCAGTTTAGCGCTAATTTTCGGTTCGGACACTGAAGCTTTCTTT. It codes for CASSLALIFGSDTEAFF.

The chain combines TRBV7-9 with TRBJ2-7; 7 positions agree with TRBD1. The CDR3 totals 13 residues. Germline-derived CDR1 and CDR2 are SEHNR and FQNEAQ (reference sequence). The J segment lost 3 bases and the V segment lost 4 bases, leaving 3 bases of the junction unmatched. The CDR3 loop is CASSSDRRYEQYF. Written as DNA, the CDR3 is TGTGCCAGCAGCTCGGACAGGCGCTACGAGCAGTACTTC.

The chain is built from TRBV28 and TRBJ2-7; D possibly corresponds to TRBD2 (5 bases). The CDR3 has 14 amino acids. Trimming removed 8 bases at V and 2 bases at J, with 16 bases between. Germline lookup yields CDR1 MDHEN and CDR2 SYDVKM. CDR3 region: CASGPRGSPYEQYF. The CDR3 nucleotides read TGTGCCAGCGGGCCGCGAGGGTCCCCCTACGAGCAGTACTTC.

DNA of the CDR3: TGTGCCATCGCCGGGCCACCAGGAGGTTTTAACCAAGAGACCCAGTACTTC. It translates to CAIAGPPGGFNQETQYF. This chain links TRBV10-3 with TRBJ2-5, with TRBD2 as a possible D gene (5 bases). The ends were cut back, 8 bases at V and 0 bases at J, with 22 bases in the middle. The CDR3 extends over 17 amino acids. CDR1 is ENHRY and CDR2 is SYGVKD in the germline V gene.

A few counts support this clonotype. V usage is TRBV24-1 and J usage is TRBJ2-5; 7 bases fit TRBD1. The CDR3 runs 14 residues. With 1 base clipped from V and 7 bases from J, the junction kept 5 bases outside the gene matches. CDR1 and CDR2 from the germline V gene are KGHDR and SFDVKD. Here the CDR3 reads CATSDLGGPGTQYF. The CDR3 DNA sequence: TGTGCCACCAGTGATTTAGGGGGCCCGGGGACCCAGTACTTC.

This clonotype was observed a few times. This chain uses TRBV6-2 or TRBV6-3 with TRBJ2-7, with 10 bases lining up with TRBD2. From germline, CDR1 is MNHEY and CDR2 SVGEGT. The CDR3 sequence is 15 residues long. V was clipped by 6 bases and J by 3 bases; unmatched bases: 8. CDR3 bases: TGTGCCAGCAGCGAACGGACTAGCGGACTCTACGAGCAGTACTTC. This encodes CASSERTSGLYEQYF.

This rearrangement joins TRBV7-9 to TRBJ2-7; TRBD1 or TRBD2 may be the D gene (6 bases each). CDR1 and CDR2 (germline): SEHNR, FQNEAQ (reference sequence). The CDR3 is made up of 15 amino acids. Between the trimmed V and J ends, which lost 4 bases and 0 bases, there was a span of 13 bases. The CDR3 spells CASSSGGGTSYEQYF. The CDR3 DNA is TGTGCCAGCAGCTCAGGAGGGGGGACCTCCTACGAGCAGTACTTC. Based on the CDR3 plus reference TRBV7-9 and TRBJ2-7, the full variable domain is DTGVSQNPRHKITKRGQNVTFRCDPISEHNRLYWYRQTLGQGPEFLTYFQNEAQLEKSRLLSDRFSAERPKGSFSTLEIQRTEQGDSAMYLCASSSGGGTSYEQYFGPGTRLTVT.

CDR3 amino acids: CASSLDTYYEQYF. The CDR3, as DNA: TGCGCCAGCAGCCTAGACACCTACTACGAGCAGTACTTC. The chain uses TRBV4-1 and TRBJ2-7; D gene ambiguous. Per the germline V gene, CDR1 is MGHRA and CDR2 is YSYEKL. This CDR3 has 13 amino acids. Trimming shortened V by 4 bases and J by 3 bases, and 10 bases separated the two germline ends.

This clonotype was seen many times. V usage is TRBV5-1 and J usage is TRBJ1-2; D might be TRBD1 (5 bases). V lost 6 bases and J 3 bases, leaving 9 bases between the germline ends. The CDR3 length is 12 residues. Germline CDR1 is SGHRS and CDR2 is YFSETQ. In DNA, the CDR3 is TGCGCCAGCAAGGGGCAACACTATGGCTACACCTTC. It specifies CASKGQHYGYTF.

The rearrangement uses TRBV5-1 and TRBJ2-2; 9 positions match TRBD1. From germline, CDR1 is SGHRS and CDR2 YFSETQ. V gave up 5 bases and J gave up 5 bases; unmatched junction bases: 10. The CDR3 covers 16 residues. CDR3: CASRPRDRDVTGELFF. In nucleotides, the CDR3 is TGCGCCAGCAGACCCCGGGACAGGGATGTTACCGGGGAGCTGTTTTTT.

This clonotype was detected only once. V gene TRBV16 combines with J gene TRBJ1-2; 8 nucleotides line up with TRBD1. This CDR3 spans 15 amino acids. Germline CDR1 reads KGHSY; CDR2 reads FQNENV. Trimming at V came to 3 bases and at J to 0 bases, leaving 3 bases not matched to a gene. The CDR3 spells CASSQGQVANYGYTF. The CDR3 DNA reads as TGTGCCAGCAGCCAGGGACAGGTAGCTAACTATGGCTACACCTTC.

This rearrangement joins TRBV2 to TRBJ1-2; TRBD1 aligns across 8 bases. V gave up 7 bases and J gave up 4 bases; unmatched junction bases: 5. The CDR3 has 13 residues. The germline V gene has CDR1 SNHLY and CDR2 FYNNEI. The CDR3 loop is CASTDRGIYGYTF. The CDR3 DNA reads TGTGCCAGCACAGACAGGGGCATCTATGGCTACACCTTC.

This clonotype was observed a handful of times. The V and J genes are TRBV9 and TRBJ2-5; D may be TRBD1 or TRBD2 (5 bases each). V gave up 3 bases and J gave up 11 bases, with 11 bases separating them. The CDR3 totals 11 residues. Germline values: CDR1 SGDLS, CDR2 YYNGEE. This chain's CDR3 is CASSAGTTQYF. CDR3 DNA sequence: TGTGCCAGCAGCGCTGGGACGACTCAGTACTTC.

Here the CDR3 reads CASSLNRGPQPQHF. In nucleotides, the CDR3 is TGTGCCAGCAGTTTAAACAGGGGGCCTCAGCCCCAGCATTTT. The V call is TRBV12-3 or TRBV12-4, the J call TRBJ1-5, with 9 positions matching TRBD1. This CDR3 region has 14 residues. Trimming at V came to 2 bases and at J to 6 bases, leaving 2 bases not matched to a gene.

The chain carries TRBV19 and TRBJ1-5; weak D call: TRBD1 (5 bases). Trimming removed 4 bases from V and 3 bases from J, with 10 bases in between. In germline, CDR1 is LNHDA, CDR2 SQIVND (reference sequence). The CDR3 spans 14 residues. CDR3 nucleotides: TGTGCCAGTAGTAGAGACAGCTACAATCAGCCCCAGCATTTT. The encoded protein is CASSRDSYNQPQHF.

This clonotype has a handful of counts. This chain uses TRBV12-3 or TRBV12-4 with TRBJ1-5; the match to TRBD1 covers 8 bases. CDR3 length equals 13 residues. The ends lost 4 bases at V and 7 bases at J; junction bases unmatched: 3. CDR3 sequence reads: CASSSTGAQPQHF. For the CDR3, the DNA is TGTGCCAGCAGTTCGACAGGGGCGCAGCCCCAGCATTTT.

This clonotype was recorded a few times. The chain recombines TRBV10-3 with TRBJ2-7; tentatively, D is TRBD1 or TRBD2 (5 bases each). This CDR3 has 15 residues. Germline CDR1 ENHRY, CDR2 SYGVKD. Trimming cost V 0 bases and J 2 bases, with 11 bases left between them. The CDR3 region is CAISESGTTPYEQYF. In nucleotides, the CDR3 is TGTGCCATCAGTGAGTCTGGGACGACCCCCTACGAGCAGTACTTC.

The J gene is TRBJ1-5, the V gene TRBV2; 9 bases line up with TRBD1. The CDR3 is 18 amino acids. CDR1 is SNHLY, CDR2 FYNNEI, per germline. V was clipped by 6 bases and J by 1 base; unmatched bases: 13. CDR3 loop: CASSTVPGQGRSNQPQHF. The CDR3 region has the DNA TGTGCCAGCAGCACCGTCCCGGGACAGGGACGGAGCAATCAGCCCCAGCATTTT.

This clonotype appeared a few times. This chain uses TRBV11-2 with TRBJ2-4; TRBD1 matches at 7 bases. Trimming at V came to 8 bases and at J to 8 bases, leaving 12 bases not matched to a gene. CDR3 length equals 14 residues. The V gene's germline CDR1 is SGHAT and CDR2 FQNNGV. This CDR3 reads CASAPTGQRHIQYF. In DNA, the CDR3 is TGTGCCAGCGCCCCGACGGGACAGAGACACATTCAGTACTTC.

The chain joins TRBV11-1 to TRBJ2-1; TRBD2 aligns across 15 bases. Germline lookup yields CDR1 SGHAT and CDR2 FQDESV (reference sequence). V shed 5 bases and J 4 bases; nucleotides not matched to a gene: 9. The CDR3 loop spans 18 amino acids. CDR3 sequence: CASSPGLAGGPRYNEQFF. CDR3 nucleotides: TGTGCCAGCAGCCCAGGACTAGCGGGGGGGCCGCGGTACAATGAGCAGTTCTTC.

The chain couples TRBV2 to TRBJ2-1; 8 nucleotides agree with TRBD2. The ends lost 1 base at V and 0 bases at J; junction bases unmatched: 5. The CDR3 loop spans 17 amino acids. Germline V lookup: CDR1 SNHLY, CDR2 FYNNEI. The DNA for the CDR3 is TGTGCCAGCAGTGAAGTGGCTAGCGGGTCCTCCTACAATGAGCAGTTCTTC. It translates to CASSEVASGSSYNEQFF.